Each of the 8 T cell receptor beta chains below was sequenced from the same sample in a study of Ad26.COV2.S vaccination and SARS-CoV-2 variants (dated by TCRdb to 2020 to 2022). The library came from the immunoSEQ multiplex PCR assay. What TCRdb holds here is the immuneACCESS table cut down to in-frame rearrangements. Part of the clones is not present; checked against another copy, under half of the missing clones reflect an unresolved V gene, and the others are unexplained. Counted in this sample were roughly 320,000 clones; 85% of them appeared once. Around 2.2% of the sample lies in the top ten. The treatment or condition label on this specimen signifies: around 19 received Ad26.COV2.S at low or high dose, single or two shots; 5 received placebo; per-sample allocation not given. For vaccine and placebo recipients, repertoires were sequenced using samples collected on day 63 after the first injection.

Sequences were derived from peripheral blood, sampled in a trial of Ad26.COV2.S vaccine versus placebo. All receptors derive from a person aged 18-65 years who received the Ad26.COV2.S COVID-19 vaccine or a placebo.

This chain joins TRBV12-2 and TRBJ2-2; TRBD1, as called in the table, went unchecked against the DNA. TRBV12-2 corresponds to a pseudogene. This CDR3 is 19 amino acids long. CDR3 loop: CASRLAVPLRGAETGELFF. In DNA, the CDR3 is TGTGCAAGTCGCTTAGCAGTTCCCCTTAGGGGCGCAGAAACCGGGGAGCTGTTTTTT.

The CDR3 protein is CAISEPGVGRPNSGTQYF. In DNA form, the CDR3 reads TGTGCCATCAGTGAGCCGGGAGTTGGTAGACCGAACTCAGGGACCCAGTACTTC. This rearrangement joins TRBV10-3 to TRBJ2-5; tentative D call: TRBD2 (6 bases). Germline assignment: CDR1 ENHRY and CDR2 SYGVKD. The V gene lost 2 bases and the J gene lost 7 bases, with 26 bases spanning the gap. The CDR3 extends over 18 amino acids.

The chain carries TRBV4-2 and TRBJ2-1; D perhaps matches TRBD2 (6 bases). The CDR3 consists of 16 residues. V lost 0 bases and J 8 bases, leaving 17 bases between the germline ends. Germline CDR1 is LGHNA and CDR2 is YNFKEQ. CDR3 residues: CASSQDEGGAKDEQFF. The DNA of the CDR3 is TGTGCCAGCAGCCAAGACGAAGGCGGGGCCAAGGATGAGCAGTTCTTC.

This chain connects TRBV4-2 to TRBJ2-3, with unresolved D. Looked up from germline, CDR1 is LGHNA and CDR2 is YNFKEQ. V shed 0 bases and J shed 11 bases, with 12 bases lying between them. The CDR3 contains 13 residues. The CDR3 loop is CASSQEMASGQYF. The CDR3 DNA is TGTGCCAGCAGCCAAGAAATGGCTAGTGGGCAGTATTTT.

The chain joins TRBV27 to TRBJ2-3, with 8 bases that match TRBD2. Unmatched junction bases numbered 10, after V lost 9 bases and J lost 2 bases. The CDR3 totals 15 residues. Germline values: CDR1 MNHEY, CDR2 SMNVEV (reference sequence). Here the CDR3 reads CASSPSGGDTDTQYF. The CDR3 nucleotides are TGTGCCAGTTCCCCAAGCGGGGGAGACACAGATACGCAGTATTTT.

The table lists this clone with many counts. V and J are TRBV15 and TRBJ1-1; 9 bases align to TRBD1. This CDR3 is built from 14 residues. Germline CDR1 reads LNHNV; CDR2 reads YYDKDF (reference sequence). Trimming removed 7 bases from V and 2 bases from J; junction bases left unmatched: 5. The CDR3 DNA is TGTGCCACCACCAGGGACAGGGCCAACACTGAAGCTTTCTTT. This sequence encodes CATTRDRANTEAFF.

J is TRBJ2-6 and V is TRBV5-1; the D gene could be TRBD1 or TRBD2 (5 bases each). V was cut by 0 bases and J by 2 bases, with 12 bases left in between. The CDR3 is 17 residues long. The germline gives CDR1 SGHRS, CDR2 YFSETQ. In nucleotides, the CDR3 is TGCGCCAGCAGCTTGGAGAGCTGGGGGACTGGGGCCAACGTCCTGACTTTC. Amino acid sequence: CASSLESWGTGANVLTF.

The chain combines TRBV6-5 with TRBJ1-1, with D tentatively TRBD1 (6 bases). Trimming stripped 6 bases from V and 3 bases from J, with 14 bases between. CDR1 MNHEY and CDR2 SVGAGI come from the germline V gene. CDR3 length equals 14 residues. The CDR3 bases are TGTGCCAGCAGGCCAGAGGGGGATTACACTGAAGCTTTCTTT. Residues: CASRPEGDYTEAFF.